The present T cell receptor (beta chain) was sequenced within a study of blood T cell repertoires in COVID-19. Repertoires were generated with immunoSEQ multiplex PCR, while TCRdb's copy carries only in-frame clones and drops some. Of tens of thousands of clones listed, around 90% are singletons. Germline V gene data show CDR1 as KGHDR and CDR2 as SFDVKD. With 4 bases removed from V and 1 base from J, the gap between germline ends came to 12 bases. The CDR3 consists of 15 residues. This sequence joins TRBV24-1 and TRBJ1-1; D is unclear. The sequenced sample consisted of peripheral blood. The clonotype originates from a male donor with acute or convalescent COVID-19. The DNA for the CDR3 is TGTGCCACCAGTGACCCAAGCGGCGGGAACACTGAAGCTTTCTTT. Its protein product is CATSDPSGGNTEAFF.